This TCR beta chain was sequenced for a study of blood T cell repertoires in COVID-19. In the study overall: The cDNA or gDNA used as material had been derived from T cells, B-cell-depleted T cells, or PBMCs.

How the authors handled the data: Amplification of reference gene primers provided the estimated nucleated cell counts. Some clones are missing from TCRdb's copy, which holds only in-frame ones; the method was immunoSEQ multiplex PCR. V and J calls and clone size are as listed in that table; D and trimming were resolved from the DNA. The table lists approximately 300,000 clones, nearly 90% of them singletons, with approximately 5.4% in the top ten. The age range of participants was about 18 to 89 years, with residence in under 25 US areas. Participant-given clinical history determined each cohort assignment. The CDR3 is 13 residues long. CDR1 is SGHRS and CDR2 is YFSETQ in the germline V gene. V lost 4 bases, J lost 5 bases, and 11 bases lay in between.

The sequence was collected from a woman aged 25 to 39 who had recovered from COVID-19. This chain links TRBV5-1 with TRBJ2-3; TRBD1 is a possible D gene (6 bases). Input material: PBMCs or T cells enriched from blood (not recorded which). CDR3 amino acids: CASSGGRVDTQYF. CDR3 coding DNA: TGCGCCAGCAGCGGGGGCCGGGTAGATACGCAGTATTTT. The variable domain in full, completed from reference TRBV5-1 and TRBJ2-3, reads KAGVTQTPRYLIKTRGQQVTLSCSPISGHRSVSWYQQTPGQGLQFLFEYFSETQRNKGNFPGRFSGRQFSNSRSEMNVSTLELGDSALYLCASSGGRVDTQYFGPGTRLTVL.